Listed below are T cell receptor beta chains from one sample, sequenced in a study of cytomegalovirus exposure and HLA in healthy donors. Clones were sequenced by immunoSEQ multiplex PCR, and TCRdb holds only the in-frame ones, with some missing. The sample yields about 110,000 clones, roughly four fifths seen once. The sequenced sample was PBMCs. Source of these receptors: a woman between 45 and 60 years old in good health and CMV-seropositive. Each CDR3 is given with its conserved first and last residue. D genes are given only for firm matches. Not all rows give a size; the values are once, few, many and, for expanded clones, a class.

v_call	clone_size	j_call	d_call	cdr3_nt	cdr3_aa
TRBV5-5	-	TRBJ2-1	TRBD2	TGTGCCAGCAGCGGACTAGCGCATGAGCAGTTCTTC	CASSGLAHEQFF
TRBV28	-	TRBJ2-7	-	TGTGCCAGCACCGACAGGCGGTTCTACGAGCAGTACTTC	CASTDRRFYEQYF
TRBV6-5	-	TRBJ1-1	-	TGTGCCAGCAGTTACTGGCAGGGGAGCACTGAAGCTTTCTTT	CASSYWQGSTEAFF
TRBV15	few	TRBJ1-3	-	TGTGCCACCAGCAGAGATAGGGTCGGAGGGCTTTCTGGAAACACCATATATTTT	CATSRDRVGGLSGNTIYF
TRBV10-3	few	TRBJ2-1	TRBD1	TGTGCCACCGGACAGGTCGCGTACAATGAGCAGTTCTTC	CATGQVAYNEQFF
TRBV21-1	-	TRBJ1-4	-	TGTGCCAGCAGCTTAAGGCAGGGTGAAACTAATGAAAAACTGTTTTTT	CASSLRQGETNEKLFF
TRBV10-3	-	TRBJ1-2	-	TGTGCCATCAGTGGGGGACATCCTTACTATGGCTACACCTTC	CAISGGHPYYGYTF
TRBV5-1	-	TRBJ2-1	-	TGCGCCAGCAGGCTCTACTTGAGCTCCTACAATGAGCAGTTCTTC	CASRLYLSSYNEQFF
TRBV5-4	-	TRBJ2-7	TRBD1	TGTGCCAGCAGCTCCCGGGACAGGGCTTACGAGCAGTACTTC	CASSSRDRAYEQYF
TRBV7-2	-	TRBJ2-7	TRBD1	TGTGCCAGCAGCTCAGGGACAGGGGGCACATACGAGCAGTACTTC	CASSSGTGGTYEQYF
TRBV4-3	few	TRBJ2-1	TRBD2	TGCGCCAGCAGTACTAGCGGGACATACAATGAGCAGTTCTTC	CASSTSGTYNEQFF
TRBV18	few	TRBJ1-6	TRBD1	TGTGCCAGCTCACAACTACAGGGGGCCCAGGAGTCACCCCTCCACTTT	CASSQLQGAQESPLHF
TRBV5-5	few	TRBJ1-3	-	TGTGCCAGCAGCTTAGCCCCTCTTATCTCTGGAAACACCATATATTTT	CASSLAPLISGNTIYF
TRBV2	-	TRBJ2-3	-	TGTGCCAGCAGTGAATTAGTACAGGGAGCGTCAGATACGCAGTATTTT	CASSELVQGASDTQYF
TRBV19	-	TRBJ1-5	-	TGTGCCAGCCAGAATCAGGGGCAATCGGAGCCCCAGCATTTT	CASQNQGQSEPQHF
TRBV5-1	-	TRBJ1-1	-	TGCGCCAGCAGCTTGGCGGGGTCTACTGAAGCTTTCTTT	CASSLAGSTEAFF
TRBV11-2	-	TRBJ1-4	TRBD1	TGTGCCAGCAGCTGGGGACAGGGAGCAACTAATGAAAAACTGTTTTTT	CASSWGQGATNEKLFF
TRBV30	-	TRBJ1-2	TRBD1	TGTGCCTGGGCTTCGCAGGGGGCGGTAGGCTATGGCTACACCTTC	CAWASQGAVGYGYTF
TRBV5-1	-	TRBJ2-1	-	TGCGCCAGCAGCTTGGCCCAGAACCCCTACAATGAGCAGTTCTTC	CASSLAQNPYNEQFF
TRBV6-5	-	TRBJ2-5	-	TGTGCCAGCAGTTACGCTGCGGGGACCCAGTACTTC	CASSYAAGTQYF
TRBV27	-	TRBJ1-2	TRBD1	TGTGCCAGCAGTTTATCTTGGGGACAGCTTAACTATGGCTACACCTTC	CASSLSWGQLNYGYTF
TRBV28	-	TRBJ1-2	-	TGTGCCAGCAGCCTGCTTTCAGGTGGCTATGGCTACACCTTC	CASSLLSGGYGYTF
TRBV6-1	-	TRBJ1-2	TRBD1	TGTGCCAGCAGTGGAACAGGGGGCGCAGACTATGGCTACACCTTC	CASSGTGGADYGYTF
TRBV28	-	TRBJ1-6	TRBD1	TGTGCCAGCAGTTTTGGGGTCGGGACAGGGTTTGATTCACCCCTCCACTTT	CASSFGVGTGFDSPLHF
TRBV13	-	TRBJ2-2	-	TGTGCCAGCAGCGTTCAGGGTATTCAGGGCACCGGGGAGCTGTTTTTT	CASSVQGIQGTGELFF
TRBV25-1	-	TRBJ1-2	TRBD1	TGTGCCAGCAGTGACCCTCGGACAGGGGGCGTATATGGCTACACCTTC	CASSDPRTGGVYGYTF
TRBV13	-	TRBJ2-3	TRBD1	TGTGCCAGCAGCCCCCGGGACAGGGGTCCAAAATGGGATACGCAGTATTTT	CASSPRDRGPKWDTQYF
TRBV28	-	TRBJ1-1	-	TGTGCCAGCAGGACACGTACAGGGTTGGCGGACACTGAAGCTTTCTTT	CASRTRTGLADTEAFF
TRBV7-8	-	TRBJ2-3	-	TGTGCCAGCAGCTCGCCCGGACATGACGGAGATACGCAGTATTTT	CASSSPGHDGDTQYF
TRBV30	-	TRBJ2-5	TRBD1	TGTGCCTCTGACAGGGGGTCGGGTGAGACCCAGTACTTC	CASDRGSGETQYF
TRBV5-1	-	TRBJ2-5	TRBD1	TGCGCCAGCAGCTTGGCGGACAGGGGGGGCCAAGAGACCCAGTACTTC	CASSLADRGGQETQYF
TRBV28	-	TRBJ2-6	-	TGTGCCAGCGCAAAGGGGGTCTCTGGGGCCAACGTCCTGACTTTC	CASAKGVSGANVLTF
TRBV5-1	once	TRBJ2-7	-	TGCGCCAGCAGCTTCAGGAACAGTGTCACCTACGAGCAGTACTTC	CASSFRNSVTYEQYF
TRBV30	-	TRBJ1-2	-	TGTGCCTGGAGCCCAGGGGACTATGGCTACACCTTC	CAWSPGDYGYTF
TRBV6-6	few	TRBJ1-2	TRBD1	TGTGCCAGCAGTTTCCCACAGGGGGGTCCCCAGTATGGCTACACCTTC	CASSFPQGGPQYGYTF
TRBV6-6	-	TRBJ2-3	-	TGTGCCAGCGGCTTGCATGCGGGCCGGGCCACAGATACGCAGTATTTT	CASGLHAGRATDTQYF
TRBV7-3	-	TRBJ2-1	TRBD1	TGTGCCAGCAGCTCCCCCAGGGGGTCCTACAATGAGCAGTTCTTC	CASSSPRGSYNEQFF
TRBV19	-	TRBJ1-5	TRBD1	TGTGCCAGTAGTTCACAGGGGCGCAATCAGCCCCAGCATTTT	CASSSQGRNQPQHF
TRBV7-7	-	TRBJ1-4	-	TGTGCTAGCAGTATAAATCCCGGGGGAGAAAAACTGTTTTTT	CASSINPGGEKLFF
TRBV7-9	-	TRBJ2-1	-	TGTGCCAGCAGTAACGACACATCCCCTTACAATGAGCAGTTCTTC	CASSNDTSPYNEQFF
TRBV6-1	-	TRBJ2-7	TRBD1	TGTGCCAGCAGTGCACAGGGGTTTGAGCAGTACTTC	CASSAQGFEQYF
TRBV28	-	TRBJ1-2	-	TGTGCCAGCAGCACCGCCGGGAGGGGGGCTCCTAACTATGGCTACACCTTC	CASSTAGRGAPNYGYTF
TRBV5-5	-	TRBJ1-1	TRBD1	TGTGCCAGCAGCTTCGGACAGGGCATGTACACTGAAGCTTTCTTT	CASSFGQGMYTEAFF
TRBV19	-	TRBJ1-1	-	TGTGCCAGTAATGGCCATCGCACTGAAGCTTTCTTT	CASNGHRTEAFF
TRBV29-1	once	TRBJ1-2	-	TGCAGCGTGCGGACAGCTTCTAACTATGGCTACACCTTC	CSVRTASNYGYTF
TRBV6-1	-	TRBJ1-2	-	TGTGCCAGCACCTTCGACAGCGTGATCGGTGGCTACACCTTC	CASTFDSVIGGYTF
TRBV7-3	-	TRBJ1-1	TRBD1	TGTGCCAGCAGCCGGACAGGGAACACTGAAGCTTTCTTT	CASSRTGNTEAFF
TRBV2	-	TRBJ1-1	-	TGTGCCAGGGTTCCGGGAAACGAAGCTTTCTTT	CARVPGNEAFF
TRBV7-9	-	TRBJ2-7	TRBD1	TGTGCCAGCAGCTTGGGACAGTTCGGGTACGAGCAGTACTTC	CASSLGQFGYEQYF
TRBV28	-	TRBJ1-2	-	TGTGCCAGCAACCCCTCGGGGAGGGTGTATGGCTACACCTTC	CASNPSGRVYGYTF
TRBV30	-	TRBJ1-4	TRBD1	TGTGCCTGGACCACCCGGGGGACAGAATTTGCAACTAATGAAAAACTGTTTTTT	CAWTTRGTEFATNEKLFF
TRBV5-1	-	TRBJ1-2	TRBD1	TGCGCCAGCAGCTTGGGGACAGGGAAAGGCTACACCTTC	CASSLGTGKGYTF
TRBV6-6	-	TRBJ2-2	-	TGTGCCAGCAGTTACATGACGGGATCCACCGGGGAGCTGTTTTTT	CASSYMTGSTGELFF
TRBV28	-	TRBJ1-1	TRBD1	TGTGCCAGCTACTCCCTAACCGGGACAGTTTTTGAAGCTTTCTTT	CASYSLTGTVFEAFF
TRBV7-3	-	TRBJ1-2	-	TGCGCCAGCAGCCAAGAATTCTCCGGCCTAGAGGGTGGCTACACCTTC	CASSQEFSGLEGGYTF
TRBV5-1	-	TRBJ2-2	-	TGCGCCAGCAGCCTCCCCGGGGAGCTGTTTTTT	CASSLPGELFF
TRBV5-5	-	TRBJ1-1	TRBD1	TGTGCCAGCAGCTTGGGTGGACAGGGAAGGAGTGGGACTGAAGCTTTCTTT	CASSLGGQGRSGTEAFF
TRBV6-5	-	TRBJ2-5	-	TGTGCCAGCAGTTACTCGAGTACAGGCGAGGCGGAGACCCAGTACTTC	CASSYSSTGEAETQYF
TRBV28	-	TRBJ1-3	-	TGTGCCAGCAGACTGGGGCTACCCTCTGGAAACACCATATATTTT	CASRLGLPSGNTIYF